This TCR beta chain was sequenced for a study of shared clonotypes between healthy human individuals. Regarding the study as a whole: Researchers found naive subsets generally carried larger estimated richness than memory subsets.

CD45RO-negative, CCR7-positively selected cells formed the naive CD8 fraction, excluding terminally differentiated effector memory CD45RA+ cells. As concerns this clone: Its antigen remains unknown. The same CDR3 arises from other DNA sequences in this sample as well.

V lost 1 base, J lost 3 bases, and 7 bases lay in between. Per germline, CDR1 SEHNR and CDR2 FQNEAQ (reference sequence). CDR3 length equals 13 residues. TCRdb's copy holds only in-frame clones and misses some; the assay was immunoSEQ multiplex PCR. The table lists about 2.1 million clones, roughly 91% of them singletons. The material sequenced was naive CD8+ T cells from PBMCs. The clonotype comes from a man aged 18 to 29 in good health. Some clones in this sample may be carry-over from other donors' samples. The chain joins TRBV7-9 to TRBJ2-7, with D uncertain. The CDR3 here is CASSLGLVYEQYF. CDR3 coding DNA: TGTGCCAGCAGCTTAGGGCTAGTCTACGAGCAGTACTTC. The entire variable domain, with the rest obtained from reference TRBV7-9 and TRBJ2-7, is as follows: DTGVSQNPRHKITKRGQNVTFRCDPISEHNRLYWYRQTLGQGPEFLTYFQNEAQLEKSRLLSDRFSAERPKGSFSTLEIQRTEQGDSAMYLCASSLGLVYEQYFGPGTRLTVT.